This T cell receptor beta chain was profiled in a study of CD8 T cells in ankylosing spondylitis. Overall study results and limits: Existing reports had already noted some motif variants in reactive arthritis synovial fluid and blood. Seemingly distinctive of ankylosing spondylitis blood was a TCR beta motif formed by eight highly homologous variants. Researchers reportedly found disease-linked clones significantly enriched in matched ankylosing spondylitis synovial fluid.

The CDR3 is made up of 15 amino acids. Germline V lookup: CDR1 MGHRA, CDR2 YSYEKL. The V and J ends lost 4 bases and 1 base respectively, with 11 bases between them. In making TCR beta libraries, quantitative 5'-RACE with molecular barcodes was used. One entry per CDR3 protein, called by TCRdb with MiXCR from the 5' RACE reads. This table has under 300,000 distinct CDR3 sequences, roughly 10% appearing once. This clonotype was counted a few times. Its antigen is undetermined. This sequence joins TRBV4-1 and TRBJ1-5; a possible D gene is TRBD1 (5 bases). The sample consisted of blood, either unsorted or a sorted T cell fraction (not recorded which). The clonotype was recovered from a male donor with ankylosing spondylitis or in good health (not recorded which). The CDR3 coding sequence is TGCGCCAGCAGCCTCCGGGGGAACAGCAATCAGCCCCAGCATTTT. The encoded protein is CASSLRGNSNQPQHF.